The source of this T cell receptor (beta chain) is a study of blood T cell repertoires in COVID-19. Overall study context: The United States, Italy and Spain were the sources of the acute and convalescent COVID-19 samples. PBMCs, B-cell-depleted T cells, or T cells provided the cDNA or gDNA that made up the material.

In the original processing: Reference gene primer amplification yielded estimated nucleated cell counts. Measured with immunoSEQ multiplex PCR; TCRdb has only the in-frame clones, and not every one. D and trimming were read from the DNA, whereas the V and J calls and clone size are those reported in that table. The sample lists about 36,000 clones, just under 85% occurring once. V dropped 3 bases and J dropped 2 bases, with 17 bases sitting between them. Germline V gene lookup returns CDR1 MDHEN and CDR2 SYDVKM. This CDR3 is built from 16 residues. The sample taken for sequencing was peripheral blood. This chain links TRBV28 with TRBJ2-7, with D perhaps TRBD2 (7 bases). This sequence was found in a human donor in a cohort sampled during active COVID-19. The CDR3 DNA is TGTGCCAGCAGTTTGGACGGACGGGGGGCCCCCTACGAGCAGTACTTC. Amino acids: CASSLDGRGAPYEQYF.